The following is a TCR beta chain sequence with its context. This record comes from a study of blood T cell repertoires in COVID-19. The germline CDR1 and CDR2 sequences are SNHLY and FYNNEI. The CDR3 covers 14 residues. V shed 5 bases, J shed 4 bases, and the junction held 7 bases outside the gene matches. Libraries were prepared by immunoSEQ multiplex PCR; TCRdb keeps only in-frame clonotypes and omits some of them. The profile shows around 300,000 clones, nearly 90% of them singletons. The V and J genes are TRBV2 and TRBJ2-5; 7 bases agree with TRBD2. This clonotype originated in a woman aged 60 to 75 who had recovered from COVID-19. Sequencing was carried out using PBMCs or T cells enriched from blood (not recorded which). In DNA form, the CDR3 reads TGTGCCAGCAGTTATGGCGGGGGAGCAGAGACCCAGTACTTC. It specifies CASSYGGGAETQYF.